This T cell receptor (beta chain) was observed in a study of Ad26.COV2.S vaccination and SARS-CoV-2 variants. Indicated treatment: approximately 18 received Ad26.COV2.S at low or high dose, single or two shots; several received placebo; per-sample allocation not given. Specimens were obtained on day 63 following the first vaccine or placebo injection. After removal of 6 bases from V and 3 bases from J, the junction contained 9 bases not matched to a gene. This CDR3 comprises 14 residues. In germline, CDR1 is SGHRS, CDR2 YFSETQ. TCRdb's table, derived via immunoSEQ multiplex PCR, lists solely in-frame clones and lacks some. The table has about 680,000 clones, about 90% seen once.

The specimen comprised peripheral blood, sampled in a trial of Ad26.COV2.S vaccine versus placebo. The source is a person aged 18-65 years who received the Ad26.COV2.S COVID-19 vaccine or a placebo. This rearrangement joins TRBV5-1 to TRBJ2-7; 7 nucleotides line up with TRBD1. The CDR3, as DNA: TGCGCCAGCACCGCGTACAGGGGCGGCTACGAGCAGTACTTC. Its protein is CASTAYRGGYEQYF.